This T cell receptor beta chain was documented in a study of OX40 agonist ivuxolimab in advanced cancers. Study as a whole: Dose-escalation patients' cancers were hepatocellular carcinoma, melanoma, renal cell or head and neck cancer.

The table lists this clone with a few counts. Its specificity is unknown. At one boundary the junction diverges from the germline segment, which might be a read error. Study-level results: The average count of expanded clones was higher among CD8+ T cells than among CD4+.

Produced via immunoSEQ multiplex PCR; TCRdb's table is partial and in-frame only. The data show some 48,000 clones, around 74% seen once. The receptor's source is an adult with an advanced solid tumor such as melanoma, head and neck, liver or kidney cancer. Material: CD4+ or CD8+ T cells sorted from blood, obtained in a trial of the OX40 agonist ivuxolimab.

CDR3 coding DNA: TGTGCCAGCAGCTTAAGCGAGGGACAGGTTGACTTC. It codes for CASSLSEGQVDF. The chain recombines TRBV7-9 with TRBJ2-5; the match to TRBD1 covers 8 bases. Germline lookup yields CDR1 SEHNR and CDR2 FQNEAQ (reference sequence). This CDR3 contains 12 residues.